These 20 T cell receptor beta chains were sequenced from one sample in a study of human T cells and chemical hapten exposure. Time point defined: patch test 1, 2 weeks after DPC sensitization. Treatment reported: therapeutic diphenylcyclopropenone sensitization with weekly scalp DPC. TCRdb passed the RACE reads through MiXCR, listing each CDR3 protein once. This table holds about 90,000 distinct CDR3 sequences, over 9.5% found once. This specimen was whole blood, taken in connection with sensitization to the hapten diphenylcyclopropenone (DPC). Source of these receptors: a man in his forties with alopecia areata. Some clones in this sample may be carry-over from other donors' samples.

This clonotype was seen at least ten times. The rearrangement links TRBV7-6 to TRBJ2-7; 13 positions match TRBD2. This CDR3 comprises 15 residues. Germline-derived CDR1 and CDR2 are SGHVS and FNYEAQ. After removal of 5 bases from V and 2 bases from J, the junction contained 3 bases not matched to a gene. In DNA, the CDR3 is TGTGCCAGCAGCCCGGGACTAGCGGGAACCTACGAGCAGTACGTC. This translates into CASSPGLAGTYEQYV.

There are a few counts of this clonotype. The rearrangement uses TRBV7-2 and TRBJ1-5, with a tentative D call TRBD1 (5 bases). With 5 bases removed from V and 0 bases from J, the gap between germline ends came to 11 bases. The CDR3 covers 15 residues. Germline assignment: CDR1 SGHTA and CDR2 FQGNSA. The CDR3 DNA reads TGTGCCAGCAGCCCCCCAGGGTTTAGCAATCAGCCCCAGCATTTT. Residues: CASSPPGFSNQPQHF.

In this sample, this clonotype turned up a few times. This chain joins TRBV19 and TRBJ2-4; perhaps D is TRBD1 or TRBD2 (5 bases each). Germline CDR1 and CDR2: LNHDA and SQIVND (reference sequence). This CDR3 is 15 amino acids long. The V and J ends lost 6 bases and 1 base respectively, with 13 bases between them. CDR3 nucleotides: TGTGCCAGTAGCGGGGCGTTTGTCGCCAAAAACATTCAGTACTTC. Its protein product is CASSGAFVAKNIQYF.

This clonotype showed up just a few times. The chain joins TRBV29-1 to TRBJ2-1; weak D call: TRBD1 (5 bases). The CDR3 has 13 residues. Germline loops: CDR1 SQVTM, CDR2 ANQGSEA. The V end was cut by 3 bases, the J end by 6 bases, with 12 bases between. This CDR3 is CSVEGPLVNEQFF. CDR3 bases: TGCAGCGTTGAGGGGCCGCTTGTCAATGAGCAGTTCTTC.

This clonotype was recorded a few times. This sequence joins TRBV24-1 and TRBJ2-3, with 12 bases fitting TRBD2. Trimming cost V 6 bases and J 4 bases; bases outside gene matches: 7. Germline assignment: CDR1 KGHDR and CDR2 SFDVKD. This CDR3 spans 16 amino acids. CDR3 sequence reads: CATSRTSGNLPDTQYF. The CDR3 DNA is TGTGCCACCAGTAGGACTAGCGGGAACCTCCCAGATACGCAGTATTTT.

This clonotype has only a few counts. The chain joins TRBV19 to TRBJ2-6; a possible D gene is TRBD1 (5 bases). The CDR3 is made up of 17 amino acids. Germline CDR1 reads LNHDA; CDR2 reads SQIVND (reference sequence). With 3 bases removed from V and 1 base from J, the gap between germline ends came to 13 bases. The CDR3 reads CASSILPQGSGANVLTF. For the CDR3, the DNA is TGTGCCAGTAGTATTCTCCCTCAGGGATCTGGGGCCAACGTCCTGACTTTC.

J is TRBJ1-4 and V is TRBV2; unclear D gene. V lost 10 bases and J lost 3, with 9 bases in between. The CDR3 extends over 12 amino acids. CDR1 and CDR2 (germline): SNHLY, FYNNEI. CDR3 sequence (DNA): TGTGCCAACGGACGGCCTAATGAAAAACTGTTTTTT. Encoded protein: CANGRPNEKLFF.

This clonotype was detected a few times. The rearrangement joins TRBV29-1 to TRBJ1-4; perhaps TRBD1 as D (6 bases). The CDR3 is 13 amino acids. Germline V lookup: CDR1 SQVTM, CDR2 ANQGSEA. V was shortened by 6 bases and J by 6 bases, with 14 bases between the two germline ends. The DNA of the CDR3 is TGCAGCGTGCAAACAGGGTCGCATGAAAAACTGTTTTTT. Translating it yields CSVQTGSHEKLFF. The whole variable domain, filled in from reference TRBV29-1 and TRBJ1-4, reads SAVISQKPSRDICQRGTSLTIQCQVDSQVTMMFWYRQQPGQSLTLIATANQGSEATYESGFVIDKFPISRPNLTFSTLTVSNMSPEDSSIYLCSVQTGSHEKLFFGSGTQLSVL.

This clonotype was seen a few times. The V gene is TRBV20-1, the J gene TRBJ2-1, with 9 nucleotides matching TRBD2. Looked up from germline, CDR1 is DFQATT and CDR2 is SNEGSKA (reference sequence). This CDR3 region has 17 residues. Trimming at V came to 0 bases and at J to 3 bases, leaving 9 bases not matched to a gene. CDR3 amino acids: CSARDSFSGSVYNEQFF. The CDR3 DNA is TGCAGTGCTAGAGATTCCTTTAGCGGGAGCGTCTACAATGAGCAGTTCTTC.

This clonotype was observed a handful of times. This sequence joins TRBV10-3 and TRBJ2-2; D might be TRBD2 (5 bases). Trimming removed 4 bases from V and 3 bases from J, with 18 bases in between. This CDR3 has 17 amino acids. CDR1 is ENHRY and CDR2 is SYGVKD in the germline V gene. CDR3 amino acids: CAISADEVAGHTGELFF. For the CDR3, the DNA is TGTGCCATCAGTGCCGACGAAGTGGCGGGCCACACCGGGGAGCTGTTTTTT.

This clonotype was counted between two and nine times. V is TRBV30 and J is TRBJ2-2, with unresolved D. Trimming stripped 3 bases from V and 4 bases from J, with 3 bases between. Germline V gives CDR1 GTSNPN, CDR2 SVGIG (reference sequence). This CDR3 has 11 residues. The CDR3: CAWRFTGELFF. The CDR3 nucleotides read TGTGCCTGGAGGTTCACCGGGGAGCTGTTTTTT.

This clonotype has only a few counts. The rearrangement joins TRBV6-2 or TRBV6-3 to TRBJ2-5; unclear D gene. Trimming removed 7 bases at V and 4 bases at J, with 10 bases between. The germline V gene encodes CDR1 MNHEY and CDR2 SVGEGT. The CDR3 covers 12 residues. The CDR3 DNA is TGTGCCAGCACCCTTTGGGGAGAGACCCAGTACTTC. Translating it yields CASTLWGETQYF.

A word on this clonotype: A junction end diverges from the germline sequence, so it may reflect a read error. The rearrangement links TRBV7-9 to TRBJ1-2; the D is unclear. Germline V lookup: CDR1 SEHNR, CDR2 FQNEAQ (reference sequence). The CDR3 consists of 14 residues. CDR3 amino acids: CASGLRTETYGYTF. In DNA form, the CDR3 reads TGTGCCAGCGGCTTACGAACAGAGACCTATGGCTACACCTTC.

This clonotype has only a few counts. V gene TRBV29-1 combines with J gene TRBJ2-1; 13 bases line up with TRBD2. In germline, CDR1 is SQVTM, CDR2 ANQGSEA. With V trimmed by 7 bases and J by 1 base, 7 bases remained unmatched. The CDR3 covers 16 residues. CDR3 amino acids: CSARTSGSLSYNEQFF. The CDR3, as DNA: TGCAGCGCTCGGACTAGCGGGAGCCTTTCCTACAATGAGCAGTTCTTC.

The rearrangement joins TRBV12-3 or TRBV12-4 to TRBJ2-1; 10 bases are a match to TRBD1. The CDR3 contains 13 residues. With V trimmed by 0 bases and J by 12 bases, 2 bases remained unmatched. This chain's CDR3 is CASSLARDRGQFF. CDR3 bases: TGTGCCAGCAGTTTAGCCCGGGACAGGGGGCAGTTCTTC.

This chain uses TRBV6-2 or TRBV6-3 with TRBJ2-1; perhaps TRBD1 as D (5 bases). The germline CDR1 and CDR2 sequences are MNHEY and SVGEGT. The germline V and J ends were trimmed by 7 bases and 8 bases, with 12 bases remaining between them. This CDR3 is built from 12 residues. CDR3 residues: CASNAREDEQFF. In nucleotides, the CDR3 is TGTGCCAGCAACGCCAGGGAAGATGAGCAGTTCTTC.

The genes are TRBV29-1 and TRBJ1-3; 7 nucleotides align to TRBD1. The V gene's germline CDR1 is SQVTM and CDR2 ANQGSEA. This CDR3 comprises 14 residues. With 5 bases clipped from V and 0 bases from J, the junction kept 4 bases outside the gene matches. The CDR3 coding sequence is TGCAGCGTTCGGGACAGACTCTCTGGAAACACCATATATTTT. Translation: CSVRDRLSGNTIYF.

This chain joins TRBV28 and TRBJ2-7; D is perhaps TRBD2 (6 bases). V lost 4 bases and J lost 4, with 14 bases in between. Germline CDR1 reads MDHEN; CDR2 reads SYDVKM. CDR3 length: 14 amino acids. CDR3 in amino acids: CASSSGVERYEQYV. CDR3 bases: TGTGCCAGCAGTTCGGGGGTGGAGAGGTACGAGCAGTACGTC.

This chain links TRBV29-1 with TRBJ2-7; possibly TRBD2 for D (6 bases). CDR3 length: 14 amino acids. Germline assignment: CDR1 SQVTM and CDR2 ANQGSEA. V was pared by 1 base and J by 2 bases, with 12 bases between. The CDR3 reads CSVEAGGSPYEQYF. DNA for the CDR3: TGCAGCGTTGAAGCCGGGGGTTCCCCCTACGAGCAGTACTTC.

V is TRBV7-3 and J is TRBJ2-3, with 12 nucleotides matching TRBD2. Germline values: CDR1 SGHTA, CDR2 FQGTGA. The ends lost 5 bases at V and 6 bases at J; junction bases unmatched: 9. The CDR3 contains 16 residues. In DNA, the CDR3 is TGTGCCAGCAGCAGGACTAGCGGGAATGGTTTGGATACGCAGTATTTT. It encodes CASSRTSGNGLDTQYF.